These 25 T cell receptor beta chains share one sample of origin, sequenced in a study of tumor-infiltrating lymphocytes in primary liver carcinoma. Unsorted whole blood served as the source of blood RNA, and germline DNA was extracted as well. From 400 to 550 ng total RNA, TCR beta cDNA was generated with a primer in the constant region. What produced the TCR beta libraries was three nested multiplex PCR rounds using slightly modified ARM-PCR. TRBV1-TRBV30 forward and Cbeta reverse primers drove the first two approximately 10-cycle rounds. One entry per CDR3 protein, called by TCRdb with MiXCR from the multiplex PCR reads. The sample holds hundreds of thousands of distinct CDR3 sequences; almost 60% are singletons and the top ten take about 18%. The sequencing sample was made of peripheral blood. Every receptor here comes from a woman in her 30s with primary liver carcinoma and hepatitis B virus infection.

This clonotype was picked up many times. J is TRBJ1-2 and V is TRBV29-1; TRBD1 is a possible D gene (5 bases). This CDR3 comprises 14 residues. Germline V gene data show CDR1 as SQVTM and CDR2 as ANQGSEA. V was clipped by 6 bases and J by 4 bases, with 18 bases between them. The CDR3 region is CSVPGTLKGYGYTF. The CDR3 DNA sequence: TGCAGCGTCCCAGGGACCCTGAAAGGCTATGGCTACACCTTC.

The genes are TRBV21-1 and TRBJ2-1. TRBV21-1 is recorded as a pseudogene. The length of the CDR3 is 15 residues. The CDR3 DNA reads as TGTGCCAGCATCTCTTGGAAAATAAACTACAATGAGCAGTTCTTC. Encoded protein: CASISWKINYNEQFF.

As concerns this clonotype: Because it lacks the conserved phenylalanine or tryptophan at the end, this CDR3 is likely a read error. The chain is built from TRBV11-2 and TRBJ2-5; D is undetermined. This CDR3 is 14 amino acids long. The germline V gene has CDR1 SGHAT and CDR2 FQNNGV. CDR3 region: CASSLGSGFQTQYL. The CDR3 nucleotides are TGTGCTAGCAGCTTAGGCTCCGGGTTTCAGACGCAGTACCTC.

With regard to this clonotype: Being one base from a much bigger clone, this may be a read error. This chain links TRBV6-5 with TRBJ2-2; 7 bases fit TRBD1. Germline assignment: CDR1 MNHEY and CDR2 SVGAGI. The CDR3 has 14 amino acids. The CDR3: CASRPGQLTGKLFF. In nucleotides, the CDR3 is TGTGCCAGCAGACCGGGACAGCTAACCGGGAAGCTGTTTTTT.

About this clonotype itself: A read error may account for a junction end that differs from germline. This chain connects TRBV11-2 to TRBJ2-3; no clear D gene. CDR3 length: 13 residues. CDR1 and CDR2 from the germline V gene are SGHAT and FQNNGV. CDR3 residues: CAISLVNSGTQYF. The CDR3 bases are TGTGCCATCAGCTTAGTGAACTCCGGTACGCAGTATTTT.

For this clonotype: This could be a read error, since a much larger clone is one nucleotide away. The DNA of the CDR3 is TGCAGCGTTGTGGGGGATCTGGACAGGGACCTAGCCAAAAACATTCAGCACTTC. Its translation: CSVVGDLDRDLAKNIQHF. V and J are TRBV29-1 and TRBJ2-4; 8 bases fit TRBD1. Germline V CDR1 and CDR2: SQVTM, ANQGSEA. The CDR3 sequence is 18 residues long.

This chain joins TRBV29-1 and TRBJ2-7; perhaps TRBD1 as D (5 bases). Trimming stripped 6 bases from V and 7 bases from J, with 13 bases between. The germline V gene has CDR1 SQVTM and CDR2 ANQGSEA. This CDR3 is 11 amino acids long. The CDR3 is CSVETEYEQYF. The CDR3 DNA reads as TGCAGCGTCGAGACAGAGTATGAGCAGTACTTC.

This clonotype was detected once. The missing conserved phenylalanine or tryptophan at the end of this CDR3 makes a read error likely. The DNA is left out, because the CDR3 cannot be placed on it with certainty; the CDR3 is given as TCRdb lists it. J is TRBJ2-4 and V is TRBV6-6; the table calls TRBD1, which could not be checked here. The CDR3 length equals 16 residues, ends included. Germline V CDR1 and CDR2: MNHNY, SVGAGI (reference sequence). CDR3 sequence: CASSYRTGMGKNIQYS.

A word on this clonotype: A read error is possible here, since a much larger clone lies one base away. This chain connects TRBV11-2 to TRBJ2-3; TRBD2 matches at 9 bases. The J segment lost 7 bases and the V segment lost 7 bases, leaving 12 bases of the junction unmatched. This CDR3 has 15 amino acids. Per germline, CDR1 SGHAT and CDR2 FQNNGV. In DNA, the CDR3 is TGTGCCAGCAACCAAGATCCCCTAGCGGGGAATACGCAGTATTTT. Translated: CASNQDPLAGNTQYF.

This clonotype was seen a handful of times. The chain couples TRBV5-8 to TRBJ2-5; D possibly corresponds to TRBD2 (6 bases). The CDR3 has 16 amino acids. The V and J ends lost 0 bases and 2 bases respectively, with 14 bases between them. CDR1 is SGHTS, CDR2 YDEGEE, per germline. Here the CDR3 reads CASSLDVGRGQETQYF. The CDR3 nucleotides are TGTGCCAGCAGCTTGGATGTTGGGCGGGGACAAGAGACCCAGTACTTC.

V gene TRBV28 combines with J gene TRBJ2-7, with TRBD2 matching 13 bases. The CDR3 is made up of 15 amino acids. Germline V CDR1 and CDR2: MDHEN, SYDVKM. The ends lost 6 bases at V and 3 bases at J; junction bases unmatched: 5. The CDR3 sequence: CASRRGLAGFYEQYF. CDR3 DNA: TGTGCCAGCAGGAGGGGACTAGCGGGGTTCTACGAGCAGTACTTC.

At least ten counts were recorded for this clonotype. This sequence joins TRBV11-2 and TRBJ2-7; the D is unclear. V was trimmed by 5 bases and J by 6 bases, leaving 14 bases between them. The CDR3 length is 13 residues. Per the germline V gene, CDR1 is SGHAT and CDR2 is FQNNGV. The CDR3 DNA is TGTGCCAGCAGCCAAAAGGTTGGTCTCGAGCAGTACTTC. This translates into CASSQKVGLEQYF.

There are many counts of this clonotype. CDR3 in DNA: TGTGGGGCCTACAATGAGCAGTTCTTC. This translates into CGAYNEQFF. The V call is TRBV12-3 or TRBV12-4, the J call TRBJ2-1, with unresolved D. The CDR3 has 9 amino acids.

This clonotype was picked up a small number of times. This may be a read error: a much more frequent sequence differs by one nucleotide. The J gene is TRBJ1-1, the V gene TRBV29-1; 7 nucleotides line up with TRBD1. CDR1 SQVTM and CDR2 ANQGSEA come from the germline V gene. This CDR3 contains 16 residues. CDR3 loop: CSVAPRSGTANTEALF. The CDR3 DNA is TGCAGCGTCGCACCCAGATCCGGGACAGCGAACACTGAAGCTTTATTT.

Concerning this clonotype itself: A much bigger clone sits one base away, suggesting this may be a read error. The chain has TRBV12-3 or TRBV12-4 and TRBJ2-1, with D perhaps matching TRBD2 (6 bases). V was trimmed by 5 bases and J by 12 bases, leaving 14 bases between them. The CDR3 length is 12 residues. CDR3: CASSPGLWRQFF. CDR3 DNA: TGTGCCAGCAGTCCGGGACTCTGGAGGCAGTTCTTC.

This chain connects TRBV28 to TRBJ1-2; 7 bases fit TRBD1. Germline lookup yields CDR1 MDHEN and CDR2 SYDVKM. This CDR3 has 14 residues. Trimming cost V 4 bases and J 4 bases; bases outside gene matches: 6. The CDR3 sequence is CASSSEGGIYGYTF. As DNA, the CDR3 is TGTGCCAGCAGTTCAGAAGGGGGCATCTATGGCTACACCTTC.

This clonotype has ten or more counts. CDR3 sequence: CAISDRVGYGYTF. CDR3 DNA sequence: TGTGCCATCAGTGACAGGGTGGGCTATGGCTACACCTTC. V usage is TRBV10-3 and J usage is TRBJ1-2, with TRBD1 as a possible D gene (5 bases). The germline CDR1 and CDR2 sequences are ENHRY and SYGVKD. CDR3 length equals 13 residues. V was shortened by 3 bases and J by 4 bases, with 9 bases between the two germline ends.

This clonotype was seen only a few times. The V and J genes are TRBV7-9 and TRBJ2-1, with D possibly matching TRBD1 (6 bases). V lost 3 bases and J 7 bases, leaving 19 bases between the germline ends. Germline loops: CDR1 SEHNR, CDR2 FQNEAQ (reference sequence). The CDR3 totals 16 residues. DNA for the CDR3: TGTGCCAGCAGCTTGCTTCGAGGTCCAGGGGAAAATGAGCAGTTCTTC. Amino acid sequence: CASSLLRGPGENEQFF.

This clonotype was seen many times. The chain combines TRBV29-1 with TRBJ2-1; 8 nucleotides line up with TRBD2. CDR1 is SQVTM and CDR2 is ANQGSEA in the germline V gene. V shed 4 bases, J shed 5 bases, and the junction held 7 bases outside the gene matches. The CDR3 extends over 14 amino acids. In DNA, the CDR3 is TGCAGCGTTGGAAGCGGGAGTACAAACAATGAGCAGTTCTTC. It is translated as CSVGSGSTNNEQFF.

The chain uses TRBV30 and TRBJ1-4, with D possibly matching TRBD1 (5 bases). Trimming removed 3 bases at V and 12 bases at J, with 17 bases between. Germline assignment: CDR1 GTSNPN and CDR2 SVGIG (reference sequence). There are 13 residues in the CDR3. Here the CDR3 reads CAWRGRAYGELFF. In DNA form, the CDR3 reads TGTGCCTGGAGAGGCAGGGCCTACGGAGAACTGTTTTTT.

In regard to this clonotype: A much larger clone is a single base away; this may be a read error. The genes are TRBV6-6 and TRBJ2-3; D is possibly TRBD2 (5 bases). The CDR3 covers 11 residues. The germline gives CDR1 MNHNY, CDR2 SVGAGI (reference sequence). The CDR3 is CGSGRSDTQYF. CDR3 nucleotides: TGTGGCAGCGGCCGATCCGATACGCAGTATTTT.

This rearrangement joins TRBV28 to TRBJ2-5, with TRBD1 as a possible D gene (6 bases). CDR3 size: 13 residues. Germline assignment: CDR1 MDHEN and CDR2 SYDVKM. The V end was cut by 6 bases, the J end by 5 bases, with 13 bases between. In DNA, the CDR3 is TGTGCCAGCAGCCAAACAGGGATGGAGACCCAGTACTTC. Its translation is CASSQTGMETQYF.

In regard to this clonotype: Sequence at one end of the junction differs from germline and may be a read error. CDR3 protein: CVSSQAIIVTQFF. The CDR3 nucleotides read TGTGTCAGCAGCCAAGCAATCATAGTAACGCAGTTCTTC. The chain carries TRBV14 and TRBJ2-1, with D unresolved. Germline-derived CDR1 and CDR2 are SGHDN and FVKESK. This CDR3 region has 13 residues. Variable domain in full (rest from reference TRBV14 and TRBJ2-1): EAGVTQFPSHSVIEKGQTVTLRCDPISGHDNLYWYRRVMGKEIKFLLHFVKESKQDESGMPNNRFLAERTGGTYSTLKVQPAELEDSGVYFCVSSQAIIVTQFFGPGTRLTVL.

The chain employs TRBV7-8 and TRBJ1-5; D unresolved. Trimming removed 3 bases at V and 3 bases at J, with 18 bases between. Germline V gene lookup returns CDR1 SGHVS and CDR2 FQNEAQ. The CDR3 has 17 amino acids. The CDR3 coding sequence is TGTGCCAGCAGCTTTCCCGGCGGAGGGAACTTCAATCAGCCCCAGCATTTT. It translates to CASSFPGGGNFNQPQHF.

The chain carries TRBV6-5 and TRBJ1-5, with D possibly called TRBD1 or TRBD2 (5 bases each). The J call is doubtful: the DNA matches TRBJ2-3 better. CDR1 and CDR2 (germline): MNHEY, SVGAGI. This CDR3 has 14 amino acids. In nucleotides, the CDR3 is TGTGCCAGCTGGTCGAGCTCGTCGACGGGGCCCCAGTATTTT. Its protein product is CASWSSSSTGPQYF.